The 10 T cell receptor beta chains listed next were all sequenced from one sample in a study of shared clonotypes between healthy human individuals (TCRdb year 2020). CD8 naive samples consisted of CD45RO-negative cells that were positively selected for CCR7, yielding a CD45RA+CCR7+ population without TemRA cells. The library was generated by the immunoSEQ multiplex PCR assay. Drawn from immuneACCESS, this table holds only the in-frame rearrangements with V and J called that TCRdb kept. Clones are partly lost; checked studies trace under half to an unresolved V gene and leave the rest unexplained. This sample has more than 550,000 clones in its table, and approximately 90% of those were observed once. The ten largest account for about a quarter of the sample. Material: naive CD8+ T cells sorted from blood. The meaning of the sample's cell subset or site label: CD45RA+CCR7+. These TCRs come from a young man in good health.

The V call is TRBV15, the J call TRBJ2-2; TRBD1 aligns across 10 bases. Looked up from germline, CDR1 is LNHNV and CDR2 is YYDKDF (reference sequence). J gave up 4 bases and V 3 bases, and 5 bases lay outside the gene matches. This CDR3 has 16 residues. The CDR3 here is CATSRETGGITGELFF. In nucleotides, the CDR3 is TGTGCCACCAGCAGGGAGACAGGGGGCATCACCGGGGAGCTGTTTTTT.

The rearrangement uses TRBV6-5 and TRBJ2-1; 7 bases align to TRBD2. The ends lost 8 bases at V and 9 bases at J; junction bases unmatched: 4. Looked up from germline, CDR1 is MNHEY and CDR2 is SVGAGI. This CDR3 comprises 11 residues. The DNA for the CDR3 is TGTGCCAGCGGACTAGGGGCTGAGCAGTTCTTC. It is translated as CASGLGAEQFF.

The rearrangement joins TRBV4-3 to TRBJ2-1; the D gene is possibly TRBD1 (5 bases). V was pared by 0 bases and J by 4 bases, with 16 bases between. The germline V gene encodes CDR1 LGHNA and CDR2 YSLEER. The CDR3 totals 17 residues. CDR3 DNA sequence: TGCGCCAGCAGCCAAGATCCCCAACAGGCGGTTTACAATGAGCAGTTCTTC. This translates into CASSQDPQQAVYNEQFF.

CDR3 loop: CASSDSGTGDSSYNEQFF. CDR3 DNA sequence: TGTGCCAGCAGTGACTCCGGGACAGGGGATAGCTCCTACAATGAGCAGTTCTTC. This rearrangement joins TRBV6-4 to TRBJ2-1; TRBD1 agrees at 10 bases. The germline V gene has CDR1 MRHNA and CDR2 SNTAGT. V lost 0 bases to trimming and J lost 0 bases; unmatched junction nucleotides: 5. This CDR3 is built from 18 residues.

V gene TRBV12-1 combines with J gene TRBJ2-1; the table assigns TRBD2, which was not confirmed against the DNA. TRBV12-1 is designated a pseudogene. CDR3 length: 8 amino acids. CDR3 in amino acids: CASSLKIF. The CDR3 nucleotides are TGTGCCAGCAGCCTTAAAATCTTC.

This chain uses TRBV27 with TRBJ2-1, with 11 positions matching TRBD2. This CDR3 region has 16 residues. Germline V lookup: CDR1 MNHEY, CDR2 SMNVEV (reference sequence). V was pared by 4 bases and J by 7 bases, with 9 bases of the junction left unmatched. The CDR3 sequence: CASSSPLAGGINEQFF. In DNA, the CDR3 is TGTGCCAGCAGTTCCCCCCTAGCGGGAGGCATTAATGAGCAGTTCTTC.

The gene calls are TRBV27 and TRBJ2-1; D perhaps matches TRBD2 (5 bases). This CDR3 is 15 amino acids long. Trimming stripped 0 bases from V and 9 bases from J, with 15 bases between. Germline V gives CDR1 MNHEY, CDR2 SMNVEV (reference sequence). In nucleotides, the CDR3 is TGTGCCAGCAGTTTATCGAGCGGCTTGGAGTTTGAGCAGTTCTTC. Protein: CASSLSSGLEFEQFF.

CDR3 in amino acids: CASSEWPGLQETQYF. For the CDR3, the DNA is TGCGCCAGCAGTGAGTGGCCGGGCCTCCAAGAGACCCAGTACTTC. The chain recombines TRBV10-2 with TRBJ2-5; D call uncertain. V lost 1 base, J lost 1 base, and 10 bases lay in between. Germline CDR1 reads WSHSY; CDR2 reads SAAADI. The CDR3 has 15 residues.

Comment on this clone: Other DNA sequences from this sample encode an identical CDR3 as well. The chain employs TRBV6-5 and TRBJ1-1, with unresolved D. V was cut by 2 bases and J by 4 bases, with 2 bases left in between. The CDR3 covers 11 residues. The V gene's germline CDR1 is MNHEY and CDR2 SVGAGI. This chain's CDR3 is CASSYGTEAFF. The CDR3 coding sequence is TGTGCCAGCAGTTACGGCACTGAAGCTTTCTTT.

The DNA for the CDR3 is TGTGCCAGCAGTTTATCCCCCGTACGACAGGAGCAGTTCTTC. Its translation is CASSLSPVRQEQFF. This sequence joins TRBV27 and TRBJ2-1; tentative D call: TRBD1 (5 bases). This CDR3 is built from 14 residues. Trimming stripped 0 bases from V and 10 bases from J, with 13 bases between. Germline V gene sequence: CDR1 MNHEY, CDR2 SMNVEV (reference sequence).